The T cell receptor (beta chain) described here comes from a study of blood T cell repertoires in COVID-19. This clone was observed a single time. Profiled with immunoSEQ multiplex PCR; TCRdb holds only in-frame clones, not every one. The top ten hold over 1.5% of the sample, which has approximately 150,000 clones, almost 90% seen once. The source material was peripheral blood. The TCR originated in a woman aged 55-70 years with acute or convalescent COVID-19.

DNA for the CDR3: TGTGCCAGCAGCCTGACAGAATTGAGCTCCTACAATGAGCAGTTCTTC. Translation: CASSLTELSSYNEQFF. V is TRBV28 and J is TRBJ2-1; possibly TRBD1 for D (5 bases). The CDR3 loop spans 16 amino acids. V lost 6 bases and J 0 bases, leaving 15 bases between the germline ends. Germline-derived CDR1 and CDR2 are MDHEN and SYDVKM.